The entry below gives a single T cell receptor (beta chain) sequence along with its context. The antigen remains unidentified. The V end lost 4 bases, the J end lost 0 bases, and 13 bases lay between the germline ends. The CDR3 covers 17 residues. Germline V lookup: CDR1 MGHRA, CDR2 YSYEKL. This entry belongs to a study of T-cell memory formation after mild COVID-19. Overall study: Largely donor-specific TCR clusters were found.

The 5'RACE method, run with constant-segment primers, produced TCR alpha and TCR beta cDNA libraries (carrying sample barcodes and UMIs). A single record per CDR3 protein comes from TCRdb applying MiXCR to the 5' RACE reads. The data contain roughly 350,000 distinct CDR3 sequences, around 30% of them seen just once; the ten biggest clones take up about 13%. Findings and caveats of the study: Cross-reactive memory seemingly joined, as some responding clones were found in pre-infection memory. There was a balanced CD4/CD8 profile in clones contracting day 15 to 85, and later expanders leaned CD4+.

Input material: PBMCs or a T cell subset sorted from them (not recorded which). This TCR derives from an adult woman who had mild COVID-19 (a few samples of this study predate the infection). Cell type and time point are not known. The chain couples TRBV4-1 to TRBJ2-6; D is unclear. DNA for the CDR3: TGCGCCAGCAGCCTCCATATCGGCAGCTCTGGGGCCAACGTCCTGACTTTC. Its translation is CASSLHIGSSGANVLTF.